This T cell receptor (beta chain) was profiled in a study of OX40 agonist ivuxolimab in advanced cancers. Broader study findings: Clonal expansion was among the lowest in partial responders at 0.1-3.0 mg/kg, especially CD8+.

The table came from immunoSEQ multiplex PCR; TCRdb's copy has only in-frame clones and leaves some out. The sample lists tens of thousands of clones; about 85% were seen once. Trimming removed 2 bases at V and 1 base at J, with 14 bases between. The CDR3 consists of 16 residues. The germline V gene encodes CDR1 MNHEY and CDR2 SMNVEV (reference sequence). This clone was detected only a few times. Antigen unknown. Material: CD4+ or CD8+ T cells sorted from blood, obtained in a trial of the OX40 agonist ivuxolimab. The chain couples TRBV27 to TRBJ1-1; D might be TRBD1 (6 bases). This clonotype was sampled from an adult with an advanced solid tumor such as melanoma, head and neck, liver or kidney cancer. The CDR3 DNA follows: TGTGCCAGCAGTTTAACTCCCCGGGGGGCGAACACTGAAGCTTTCTTT. Translation: CASSLTPRGANTEAFF.